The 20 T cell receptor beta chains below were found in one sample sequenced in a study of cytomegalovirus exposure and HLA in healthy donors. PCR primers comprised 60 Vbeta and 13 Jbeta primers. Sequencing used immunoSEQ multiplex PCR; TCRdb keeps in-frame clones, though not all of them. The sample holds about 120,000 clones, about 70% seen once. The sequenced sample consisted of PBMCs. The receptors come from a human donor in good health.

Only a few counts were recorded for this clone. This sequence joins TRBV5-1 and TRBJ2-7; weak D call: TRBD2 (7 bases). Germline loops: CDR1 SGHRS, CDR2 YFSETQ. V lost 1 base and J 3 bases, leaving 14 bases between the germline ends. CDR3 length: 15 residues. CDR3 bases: TGCGCCAGCAGCTTGATGGGGGGGGCGGACTACGAGCAGTACTTC. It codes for CASSLMGGADYEQYF.

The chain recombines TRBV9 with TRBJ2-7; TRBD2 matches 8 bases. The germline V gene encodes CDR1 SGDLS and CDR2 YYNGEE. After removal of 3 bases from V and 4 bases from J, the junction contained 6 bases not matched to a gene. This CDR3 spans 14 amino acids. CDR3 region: CASSELAVPYEQYF. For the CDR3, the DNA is TGTGCCAGCAGCGAACTAGCGGTTCCATACGAGCAGTACTTC.

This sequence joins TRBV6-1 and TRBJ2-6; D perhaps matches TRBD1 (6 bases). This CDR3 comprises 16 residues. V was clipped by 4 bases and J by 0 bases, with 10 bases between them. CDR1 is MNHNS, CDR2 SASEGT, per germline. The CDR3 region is CASSGSRGSGANVLTF. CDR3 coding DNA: TGTGCCAGCAGTGGAAGCAGGGGCTCTGGGGCCAACGTCCTGACTTTC.

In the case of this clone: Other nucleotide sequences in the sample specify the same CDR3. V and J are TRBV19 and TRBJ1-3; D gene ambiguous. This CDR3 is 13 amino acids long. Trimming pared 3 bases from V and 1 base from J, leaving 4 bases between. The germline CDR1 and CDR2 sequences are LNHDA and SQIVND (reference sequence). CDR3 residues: CASSILSGNTIYF. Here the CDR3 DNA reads TGTGCCAGTAGTATTCTTTCTGGAAACACCATATATTTT.

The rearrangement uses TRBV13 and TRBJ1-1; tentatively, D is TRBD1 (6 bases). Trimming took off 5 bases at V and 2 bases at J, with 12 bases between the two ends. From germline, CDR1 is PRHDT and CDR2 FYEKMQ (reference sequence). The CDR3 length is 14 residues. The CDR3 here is CASSLSGHNTEAFF. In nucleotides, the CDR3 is TGTGCCAGCAGCCTTTCGGGACACAACACTGAAGCTTTCTTT.

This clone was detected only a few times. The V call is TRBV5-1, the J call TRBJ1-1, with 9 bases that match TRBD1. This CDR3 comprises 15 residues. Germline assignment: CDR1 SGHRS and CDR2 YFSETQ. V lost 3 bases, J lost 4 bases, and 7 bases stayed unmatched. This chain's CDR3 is CASSYPGQGGTEAFF. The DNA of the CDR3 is TGCGCCAGCAGCTATCCGGGACAGGGAGGCACTGAAGCTTTCTTT.

The CDR3 here is CAWSLTSGYYNEQFF. The CDR3 DNA reads TGTGCCTGGAGCCTGACTAGCGGATACTACAATGAGCAGTTCTTC. V is TRBV30 and J is TRBJ2-1; 9 bases map to TRBD2. Trimming took 3 bases from V and 3 from J; bases not matched to a gene: 6. Germline values: CDR1 GTSNPN, CDR2 SVGIG (reference sequence). There are 15 residues in the CDR3.

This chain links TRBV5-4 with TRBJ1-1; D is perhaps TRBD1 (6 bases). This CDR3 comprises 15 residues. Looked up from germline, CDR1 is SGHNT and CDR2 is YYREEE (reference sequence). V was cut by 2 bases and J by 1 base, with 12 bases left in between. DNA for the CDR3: TGTGCCAGCAGCTTCAAGAGGGGGACGAACACTGAAGCTTTCTTT. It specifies CASSFKRGTNTEAFF.

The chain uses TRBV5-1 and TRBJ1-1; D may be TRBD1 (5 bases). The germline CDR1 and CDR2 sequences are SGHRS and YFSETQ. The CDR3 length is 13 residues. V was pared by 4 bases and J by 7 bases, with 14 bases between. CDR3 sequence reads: CASSVATVNEAFF. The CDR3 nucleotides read TGCGCCAGCAGCGTGGCGACAGTGAATGAAGCTTTCTTT.

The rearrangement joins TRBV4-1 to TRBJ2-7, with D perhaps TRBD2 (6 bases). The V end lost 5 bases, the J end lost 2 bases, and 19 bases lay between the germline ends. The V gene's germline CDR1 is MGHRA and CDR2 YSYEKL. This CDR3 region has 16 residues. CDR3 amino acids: CASSSPLPGSTYEQYF. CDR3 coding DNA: TGCGCCAGCAGCTCACCACTTCCCGGGAGCACCTACGAGCAGTACTTC.

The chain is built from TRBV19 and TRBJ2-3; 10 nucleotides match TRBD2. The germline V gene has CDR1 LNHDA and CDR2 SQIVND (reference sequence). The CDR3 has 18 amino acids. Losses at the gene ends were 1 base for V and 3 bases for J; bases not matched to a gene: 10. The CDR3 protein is CASSIVGAGGPFTDTQYF. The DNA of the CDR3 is TGTGCCAGTAGTATAGTCGGAGCGGGAGGGCCTTTTACAGATACGCAGTATTTT.

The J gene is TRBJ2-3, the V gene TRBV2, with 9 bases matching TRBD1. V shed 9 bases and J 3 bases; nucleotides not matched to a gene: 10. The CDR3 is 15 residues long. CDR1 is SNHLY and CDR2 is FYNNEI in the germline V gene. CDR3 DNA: TGTGCCAGAGGAGTCGGGACAGGGTTGACAGATACGCAGTATTTT. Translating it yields CARGVGTGLTDTQYF.

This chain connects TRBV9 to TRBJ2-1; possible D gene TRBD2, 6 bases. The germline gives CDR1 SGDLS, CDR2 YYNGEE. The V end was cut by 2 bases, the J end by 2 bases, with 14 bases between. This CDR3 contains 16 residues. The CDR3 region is CASSVGGKGTYNEQFF. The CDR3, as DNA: TGTGCCAGCAGCGTCGGCGGGAAAGGGACCTACAATGAGCAGTTCTTC. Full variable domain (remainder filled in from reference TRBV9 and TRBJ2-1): DSGVTQTPKHLITATGQRVTLRCSPRSGDLSVYWYQQSLDQGLQFLIQYYNGEERAKGNILERFSAQQFPDLHSELNLSSLELGDSALYFCASSVGGKGTYNEQFFGPGTRLTVL.

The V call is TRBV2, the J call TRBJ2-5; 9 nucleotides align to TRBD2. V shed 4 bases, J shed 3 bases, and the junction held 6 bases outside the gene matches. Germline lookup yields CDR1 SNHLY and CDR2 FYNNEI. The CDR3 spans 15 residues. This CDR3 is CASSAGTSLKETQYF. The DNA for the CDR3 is TGTGCCAGCAGTGCCGGGACTAGCCTAAAAGAGACCCAGTACTTC.

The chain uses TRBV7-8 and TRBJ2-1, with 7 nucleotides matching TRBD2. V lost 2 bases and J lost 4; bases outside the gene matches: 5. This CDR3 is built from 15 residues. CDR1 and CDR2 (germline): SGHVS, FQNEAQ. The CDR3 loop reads CASSLSGVTYNEQFF. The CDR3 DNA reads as TGTGCCAGCAGCTTAAGCGGGGTTACTTACAATGAGCAGTTCTTC.

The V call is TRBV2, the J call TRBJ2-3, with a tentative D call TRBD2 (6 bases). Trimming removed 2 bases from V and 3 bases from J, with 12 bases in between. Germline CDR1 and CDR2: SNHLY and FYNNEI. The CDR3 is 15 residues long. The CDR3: CASSEWAGRTDTQYF. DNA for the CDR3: TGTGCCAGCAGTGAATGGGCAGGGAGGACAGATACGCAGTATTTT. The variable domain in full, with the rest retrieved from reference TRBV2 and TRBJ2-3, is EPEVTQTPSHQVTQMGQEVILRCVPISNHLYFYWYRQILGQKVEFLVSFYNNEISEKSEIFDDQFSVERPDGSNFTLKIRSTKLEDSAMYFCASSEWAGRTDTQYFGPGTRLTVL.

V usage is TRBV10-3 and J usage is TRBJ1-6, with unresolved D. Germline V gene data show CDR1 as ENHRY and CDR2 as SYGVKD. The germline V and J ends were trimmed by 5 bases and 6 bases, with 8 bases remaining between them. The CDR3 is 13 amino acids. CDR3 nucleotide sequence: TGTGCCATCAGTCGCGAAGTTAATTCACCCCTCCACTTT. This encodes CAISREVNSPLHF.

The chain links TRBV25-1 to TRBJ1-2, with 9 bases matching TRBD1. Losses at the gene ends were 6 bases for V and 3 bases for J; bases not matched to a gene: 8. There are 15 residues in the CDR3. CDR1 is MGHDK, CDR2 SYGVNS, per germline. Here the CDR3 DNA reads TGTGCCAGCAGCCAAAACAGGGGGCGAGACTATGGCTACACCTTC. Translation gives CASSQNRGRDYGYTF.

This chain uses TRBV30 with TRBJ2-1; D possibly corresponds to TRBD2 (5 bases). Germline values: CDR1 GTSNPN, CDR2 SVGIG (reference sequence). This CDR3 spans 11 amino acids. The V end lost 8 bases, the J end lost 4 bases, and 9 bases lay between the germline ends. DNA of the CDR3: TGTGCCCTACGGGATTACAATGAGCAGTTCTTC. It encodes CALRDYNEQFF.

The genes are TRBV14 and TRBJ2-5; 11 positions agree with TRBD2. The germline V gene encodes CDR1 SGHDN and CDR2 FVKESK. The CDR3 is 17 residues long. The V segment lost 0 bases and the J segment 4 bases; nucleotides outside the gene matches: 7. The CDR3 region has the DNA TGTGCCAGCAGCCAAGATAGAACTAGCGGGAGTAGAGAGACCCAGTACTTC. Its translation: CASSQDRTSGSRETQYF.